This T cell receptor (beta chain) was documented in a study of OX40 agonist ivuxolimab in advanced cancers. Study information: Three dose-escalation patients had partial responses: one with hepatocellular carcinoma and two with cutaneous melanoma. The study's findings and limits: At 0.1 to 3.0 mg/kg and by week 6, CD4+ and CD8+ T cells in the blood had expanded clonally. Some of the lowest clonal expansion was seen in partial responders at 0.1-3.0 mg/kg. The mean number of expanded clones was higher in CD8+ T cells than in CD4+.

This CDR3 region has 13 residues. V trimming: 2 bases; J trimming: 6 bases; junction bases outside the gene matches: 4. Germline CDR1 is GTSNPN and CDR2 is SVGIG (reference sequence). Turning to this clone: Its antigen is currently unknown.

This table comes from immunoSEQ multiplex PCR, and its TCRdb copy is limited to in-frame clones, with some not included. Here the sample spans 35,000 to 45,000 clones, about 80% being singletons. The source material was CD4+ or CD8+ T cells sorted from blood, sampled in a trial of the OX40 agonist ivuxolimab. This clonotype originated in an adult with an advanced solid tumor such as melanoma, head and neck, liver or kidney cancer. This chain connects TRBV30 to TRBJ1-5; 7 nucleotides agree with TRBD1. The chain's CDR3 is CAWSLQGSQPQHF. CDR3 DNA sequence: TGTGCCTGGAGTCTACAGGGGAGTCAGCCCCAGCATTTT.